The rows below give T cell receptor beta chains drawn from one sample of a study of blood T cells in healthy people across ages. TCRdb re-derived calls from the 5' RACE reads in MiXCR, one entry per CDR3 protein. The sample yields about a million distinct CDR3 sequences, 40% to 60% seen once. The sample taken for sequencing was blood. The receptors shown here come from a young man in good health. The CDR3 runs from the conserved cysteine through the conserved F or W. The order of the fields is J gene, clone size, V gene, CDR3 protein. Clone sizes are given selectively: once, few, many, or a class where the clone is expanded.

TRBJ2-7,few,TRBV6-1,CATRGGTHYEQYF
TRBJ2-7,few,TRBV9,CASSVAGTGAYEQYF
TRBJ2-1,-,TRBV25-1,CASSFPGISYNEQFF
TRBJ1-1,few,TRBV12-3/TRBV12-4,CASSDGRNTEAFF
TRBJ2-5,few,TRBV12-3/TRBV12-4,CASGGSTGQETQYF
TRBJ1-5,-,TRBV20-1,CSAFEGSNQPQHF
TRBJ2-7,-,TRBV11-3,CASSPGTAPQYF
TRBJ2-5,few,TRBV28,CASSPTLPEGETQYF
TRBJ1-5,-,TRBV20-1,CSARTVISNQPQHF
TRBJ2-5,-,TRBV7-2,CASSLVGGAGETQYF
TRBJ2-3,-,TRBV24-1,CATSDLSTSSTDTQYF
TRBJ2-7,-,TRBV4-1,CASSQVRSPSEQYF
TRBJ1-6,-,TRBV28,CASSFAAGAGGRSPLHF
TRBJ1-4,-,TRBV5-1,CASSELATNEKLFF
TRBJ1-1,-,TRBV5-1,CASSFETADESTEAFF
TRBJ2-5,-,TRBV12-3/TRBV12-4,CASSLGGGGRKETQYF
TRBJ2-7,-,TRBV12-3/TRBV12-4,CASSRDTSGQNQYF
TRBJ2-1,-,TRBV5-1,CASSLLAEAYNEQFF
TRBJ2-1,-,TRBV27,CASSLLGVHNEQFF
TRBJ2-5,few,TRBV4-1,CASQTQETQYF
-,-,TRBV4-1,CASSQVGGRRNIQYF
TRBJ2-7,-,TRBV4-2,CASSQEPGGMGYEQYF
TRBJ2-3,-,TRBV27,CASSPWDGRRTGTDTQYF
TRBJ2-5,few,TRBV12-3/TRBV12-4,CASSFDYQETQYF
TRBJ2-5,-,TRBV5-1,CASSLVDRIYQETQYF
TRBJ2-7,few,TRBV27,CASSWFPGRGGKKGYF
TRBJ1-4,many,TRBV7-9,CASSLGPGETTEKLFF
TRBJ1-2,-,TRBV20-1,CRLPGGGYTF
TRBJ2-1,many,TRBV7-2,CASSPTGGRSDEQFF
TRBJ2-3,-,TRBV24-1,CATSDPGRGARNTQYF
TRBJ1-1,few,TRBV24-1,CATSGTGGNTEAFF
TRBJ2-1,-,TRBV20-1,CSATGLAGVENEQFF
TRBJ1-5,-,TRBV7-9,CASAWGNQPQHF
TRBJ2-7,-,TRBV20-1,CSARQNQGYEQYF
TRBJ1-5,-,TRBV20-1,CSARGSGGNQPRHF